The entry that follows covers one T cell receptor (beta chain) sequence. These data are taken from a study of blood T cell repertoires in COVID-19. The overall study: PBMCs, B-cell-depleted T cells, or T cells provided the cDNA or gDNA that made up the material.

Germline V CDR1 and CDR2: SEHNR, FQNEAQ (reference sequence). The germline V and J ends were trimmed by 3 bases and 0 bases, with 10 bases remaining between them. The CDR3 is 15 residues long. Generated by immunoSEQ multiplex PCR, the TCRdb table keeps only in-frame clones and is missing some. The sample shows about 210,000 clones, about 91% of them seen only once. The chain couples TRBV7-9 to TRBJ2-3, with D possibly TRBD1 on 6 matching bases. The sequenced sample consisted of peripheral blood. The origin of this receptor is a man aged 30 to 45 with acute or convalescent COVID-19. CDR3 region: CASSFGTPSTDTQYF. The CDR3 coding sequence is TGTGCCAGCAGCTTCGGGACACCTAGCACAGATACGCAGTATTTT.